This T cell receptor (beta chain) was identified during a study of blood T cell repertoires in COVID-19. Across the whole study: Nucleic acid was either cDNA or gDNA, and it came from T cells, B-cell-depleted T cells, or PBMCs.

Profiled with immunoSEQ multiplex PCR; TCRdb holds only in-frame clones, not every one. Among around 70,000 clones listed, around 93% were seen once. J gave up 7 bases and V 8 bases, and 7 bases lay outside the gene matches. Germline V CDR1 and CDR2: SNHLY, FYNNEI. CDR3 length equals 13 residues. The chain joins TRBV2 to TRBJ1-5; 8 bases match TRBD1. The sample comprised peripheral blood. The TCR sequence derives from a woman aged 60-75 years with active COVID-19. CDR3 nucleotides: TGTGCCAGCGACGACAGGGGCGGCCAGCCCCAGCATTTT. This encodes CASDDRGGQPQHF.